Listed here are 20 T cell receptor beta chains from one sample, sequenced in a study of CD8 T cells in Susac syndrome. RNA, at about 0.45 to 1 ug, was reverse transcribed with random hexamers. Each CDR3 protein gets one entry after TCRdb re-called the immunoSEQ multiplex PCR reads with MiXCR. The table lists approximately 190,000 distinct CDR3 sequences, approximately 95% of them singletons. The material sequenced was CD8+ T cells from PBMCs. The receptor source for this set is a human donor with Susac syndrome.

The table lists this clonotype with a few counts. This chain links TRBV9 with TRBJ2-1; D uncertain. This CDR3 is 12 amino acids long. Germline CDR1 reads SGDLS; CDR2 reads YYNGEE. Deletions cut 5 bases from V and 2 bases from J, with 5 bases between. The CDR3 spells CASSRTYNEQFF. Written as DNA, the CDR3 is TGTGCCAGCAGTCGGACCTACAATGAGCAGTTCTTC.

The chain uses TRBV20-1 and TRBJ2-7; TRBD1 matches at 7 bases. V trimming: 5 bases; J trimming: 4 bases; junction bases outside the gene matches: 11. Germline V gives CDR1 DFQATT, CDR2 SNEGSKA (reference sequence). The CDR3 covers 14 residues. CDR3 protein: CSAGPPGGWYEQYF. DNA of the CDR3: TGCAGTGCTGGGCCCCCAGGGGGATGGTACGAGCAGTACTTC.

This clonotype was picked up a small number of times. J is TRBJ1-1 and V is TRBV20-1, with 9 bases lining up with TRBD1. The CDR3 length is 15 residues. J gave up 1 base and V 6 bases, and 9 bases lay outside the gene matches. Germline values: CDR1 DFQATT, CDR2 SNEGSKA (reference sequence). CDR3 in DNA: TGCAGTGCCGTCGGACAGGGGACCTCGAACACTGAAGCTTTCTTT. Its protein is CSAVGQGTSNTEAFF.

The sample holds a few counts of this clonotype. Here the CDR3 DNA reads TGTGCCAGCAGTGATGCTGGGCAGCCCCAGCATTTT. It is translated as CASSDAGQPQHF. The rearrangement joins TRBV2 to TRBJ1-5; D gene uncertain. Germline lookup yields CDR1 SNHLY and CDR2 FYNNEI. V gave up 3 bases and J gave up 7 bases, with 7 bases separating them. This CDR3 has 12 residues.

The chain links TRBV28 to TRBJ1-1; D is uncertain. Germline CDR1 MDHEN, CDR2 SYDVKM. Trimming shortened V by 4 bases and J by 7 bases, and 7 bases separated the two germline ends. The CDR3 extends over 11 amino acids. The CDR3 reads CASSWGVEAFF. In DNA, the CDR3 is TGTGCCAGCAGTTGGGGTGTTGAAGCTTTCTTT.

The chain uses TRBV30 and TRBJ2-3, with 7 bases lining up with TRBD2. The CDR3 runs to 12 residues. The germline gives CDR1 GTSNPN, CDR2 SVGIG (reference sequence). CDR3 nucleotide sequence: TGTGCTATGGGCAGGGAGGGCGATACGCAGTATTTT. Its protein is CAMGREGDTQYF.

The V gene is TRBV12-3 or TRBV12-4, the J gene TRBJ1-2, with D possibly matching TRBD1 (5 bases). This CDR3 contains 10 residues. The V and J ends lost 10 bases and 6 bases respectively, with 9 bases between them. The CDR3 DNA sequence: TGTGCCACCGCAGGGAATGGCTACACCTTC. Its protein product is CATAGNGYTF.

The DNA of the CDR3 is TGTGCCAGCAGTGAAATAGGGTCAATCCGTGGCTACACCTTC. It translates to CASSEIGSIRGYTF. The rearrangement joins TRBV25-1 to TRBJ1-2; no firm D call. Germline V gene lookup returns CDR1 MGHDK and CDR2 SYGVNS. This CDR3 spans 14 amino acids. V was pared by 2 bases and J by 7 bases, with 14 bases between.

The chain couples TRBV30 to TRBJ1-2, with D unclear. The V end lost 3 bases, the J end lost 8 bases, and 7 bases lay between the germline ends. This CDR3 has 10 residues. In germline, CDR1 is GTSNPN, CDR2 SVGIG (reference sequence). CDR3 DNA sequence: TGTGCCTGGAGGACTGAAGGCTACACCTTC. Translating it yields CAWRTEGYTF. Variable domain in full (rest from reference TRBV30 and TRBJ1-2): SQTIHQWPATLVQPVGSPLSLECTVEGTSNPNLYWYRQAAGRGLQLLFYSVGIGQISSEVPQNLSASRPQDRQFILSSKKLLLSDSGFYLCAWRTEGYTFGSGTRLTVV.

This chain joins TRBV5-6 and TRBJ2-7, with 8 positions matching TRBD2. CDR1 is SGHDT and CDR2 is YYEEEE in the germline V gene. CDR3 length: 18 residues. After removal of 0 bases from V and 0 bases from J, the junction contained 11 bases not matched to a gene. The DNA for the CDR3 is TGTGCCAGCAGCTTGGTAGGGACTAGGTATAACAGCTCCTACGAGCAGTACTTC. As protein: CASSLVGTRYNSSYEQYF. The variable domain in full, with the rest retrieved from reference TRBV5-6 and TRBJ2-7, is DAGVTQSPTHLIKTRGQQVTLRCSPKSGHDTVSWYQQALGQGPQFIFQYYEEEERQRGNFPDRFSGHQFPNYSSELNVNALLLGDSALYLCASSLVGTRYNSSYEQYFGPGTRLTVT.

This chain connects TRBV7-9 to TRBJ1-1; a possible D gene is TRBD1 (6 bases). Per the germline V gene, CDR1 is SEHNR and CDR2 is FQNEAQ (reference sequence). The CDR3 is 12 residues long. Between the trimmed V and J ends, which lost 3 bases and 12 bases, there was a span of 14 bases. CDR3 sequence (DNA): TGTGCCAGCAGCTTCGCTGGGCAGGGGCCTTTCTTT. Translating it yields CASSFAGQGPFF.

The CDR3 loop is CASSVGLSNEQFF. In nucleotides, the CDR3 is TGTGCCAGCAGCGTAGGGCTCTCCAATGAGCAGTTCTTC. The V gene is TRBV9, the J gene TRBJ2-1, with D uncertain. V was trimmed by 0 bases and J by 6 bases, leaving 7 bases between them. Germline CDR1 reads SGDLS; CDR2 reads YYNGEE. This CDR3 is built from 13 residues.

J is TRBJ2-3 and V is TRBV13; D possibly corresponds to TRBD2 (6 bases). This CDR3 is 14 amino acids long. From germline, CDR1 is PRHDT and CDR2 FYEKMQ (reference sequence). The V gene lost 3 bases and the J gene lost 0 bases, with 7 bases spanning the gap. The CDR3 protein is CASSLAGSTDTQYF. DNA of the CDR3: TGTGCCAGCAGCTTGGCGGGGAGCACAGATACGCAGTATTTT.

CDR3 sequence reads: CASSFMSGYNEQFF. The DNA of the CDR3 is TGTGCCAGCAGCTTCATGTCGGGTTACAATGAGCAGTTCTTC. The J gene is TRBJ2-1, the V gene TRBV5-6; D remains unclear. In germline, CDR1 is SGHDT, CDR2 YYEEEE. V gave up 2 bases and J gave up 4 bases, with 10 bases separating them. This CDR3 comprises 14 residues.

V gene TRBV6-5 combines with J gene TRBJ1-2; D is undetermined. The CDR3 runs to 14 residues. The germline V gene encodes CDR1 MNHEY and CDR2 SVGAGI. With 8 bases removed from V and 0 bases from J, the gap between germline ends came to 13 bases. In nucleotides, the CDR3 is TGTGCCAGCTCCTCCCAGTTAGCTAACTATGGCTACACCTTC. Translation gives CASSSQLANYGYTF.

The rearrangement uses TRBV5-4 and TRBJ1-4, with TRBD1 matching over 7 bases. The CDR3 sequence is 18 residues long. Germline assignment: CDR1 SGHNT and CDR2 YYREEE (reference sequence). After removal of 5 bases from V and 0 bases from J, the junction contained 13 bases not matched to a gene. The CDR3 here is CASSSTGTELTTNEKLFF. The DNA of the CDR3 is TGTGCCAGCAGTTCCACCGGGACAGAACTAACAACTAATGAAAAACTGTTTTTT.

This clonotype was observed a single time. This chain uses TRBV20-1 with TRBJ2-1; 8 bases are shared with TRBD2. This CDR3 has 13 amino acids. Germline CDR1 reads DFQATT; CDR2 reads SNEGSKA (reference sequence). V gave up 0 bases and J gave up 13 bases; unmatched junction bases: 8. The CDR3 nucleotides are TGCAGTGCTAGAGAATTGTCGCGGGAGGCTCAGTTCTTC. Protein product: CSARELSREAQFF.

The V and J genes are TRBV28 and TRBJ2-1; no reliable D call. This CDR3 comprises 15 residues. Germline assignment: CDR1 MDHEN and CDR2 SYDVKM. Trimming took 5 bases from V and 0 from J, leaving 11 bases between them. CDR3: CASSLNVASYNEQFF. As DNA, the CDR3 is TGTGCCAGCAGTCTTAACGTCGCCTCCTACAATGAGCAGTTCTTC. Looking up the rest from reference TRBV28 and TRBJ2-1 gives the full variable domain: DVKVTQSSRYLVKRTGEKVFLECVQDMDHENMFWYRQDPGLGLRLIYFSYDVKMKEKGDIPEGYSVSREKKERFSLILESASTNQTSMYLCASSLNVASYNEQFFGPGTRLTVL.

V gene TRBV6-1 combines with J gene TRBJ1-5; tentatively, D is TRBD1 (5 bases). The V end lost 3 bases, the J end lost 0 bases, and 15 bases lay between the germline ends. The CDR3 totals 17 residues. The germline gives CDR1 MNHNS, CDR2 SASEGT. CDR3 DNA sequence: TGTGCCAGCAGTGAGGACGGGACGTTTGATAGCAATCAGCCCCAGCATTTT. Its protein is CASSEDGTFDSNQPQHF.

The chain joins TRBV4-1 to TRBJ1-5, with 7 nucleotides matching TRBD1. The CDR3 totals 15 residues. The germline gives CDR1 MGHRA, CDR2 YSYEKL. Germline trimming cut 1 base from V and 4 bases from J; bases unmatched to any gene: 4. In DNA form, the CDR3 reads TGCGCCAGCAGCCAAGGAGGACAGGAAAATCAGCCCCAGCATTTT. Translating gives CASSQGGQENQPQHF.